The 3 T cell receptor beta chains given below trace back to one sample, sequenced in a study of T-cell memory formation after mild COVID-19. Via MiXCR, TCRdb re-called the 5' RACE reads, giving one row per CDR3 protein. The sample includes roughly 480,000 distinct CDR3 sequences, 20% to 30% seen only once; the top ten take around 13%. Source material: PBMCs or a T cell subset sorted from them (not recorded which). These receptors came from an adult woman who had mild COVID-19 (a few samples of this study predate the infection). Cell type and time point are not known.

The chain recombines TRBV7-8 with TRBJ1-2; 7 bases match TRBD1. The germline V gene has CDR1 SGHVS and CDR2 FQNEAQ. This CDR3 contains 16 residues. With V trimmed by 5 bases and J by 4 bases, 13 bases remained unmatched. The CDR3 nucleotides read TGTGCCAGCAGCATGCTCCGGGACAGTCGAACCTATGGCTACACCTTC. Translating gives CASSMLRDSRTYGYTF.

This clonotype ranks as medium-sized. This chain joins TRBV5-6 and TRBJ2-1, with TRBD1 matching over 7 bases. The CDR3 runs 14 residues. With V trimmed by 4 bases and J by 5 bases, 6 bases remained unmatched. Germline V gene lookup returns CDR1 SGHDT and CDR2 YYEEEE. CDR3 loop: CASSPPGQHNEQFF. For the CDR3, the DNA is TGTGCCAGCAGCCCGCCGGGACAGCACAATGAGCAGTTCTTC.

This clonotype was recorded many times. The chain carries TRBV7-2 and TRBJ2-1, with D perhaps assigned TRBD1 or TRBD2 (6 bases each). Trimming shortened V by 5 bases and J by 9 bases, and 26 bases separated the two germline ends. The CDR3 loop spans 17 amino acids. Germline CDR1 SGHTA, CDR2 FQGNSA. CDR3 protein: CASSPYSTRGVQGEQFF. CDR3 nucleotide sequence: TGTGCCAGCAGCCCCTACTCGACTAGGGGTGTACAGGGTGAGCAGTTCTTC.